This T cell receptor (beta chain) was recovered during a study of CD8+ T cells in alopecia areata. At the level of the study: Tofacitinib was taken orally by treated patients, and the dose was 5 to 10 mg twice daily.

Turning to this clone: The antigen is not known.

Between the trimmed V and J ends, which lost 5 bases and 8 bases, there was a span of 8 bases. This CDR3 contains 11 residues. The germline V gene has CDR1 MNHEY and CDR2 SMNVEV (reference sequence). Sequencing templates came from extracted RNA that was reverse transcribed into cDNA. This table comes from immunoSEQ multiplex PCR, and its TCRdb copy is limited to in-frame clones, with some not included. The repertoire holds 150,000 to 200,000 clones, with approximately 56% as singletons. Treatment reported: oral pan-JAK inhibitor, 5-10 mg twice daily. Overall study findings and caveats: It was observed that many expanded lesional clones persisted in scalp and blood during tofacitinib. The study found tofacitinib significantly decreased scalp clonality and expanded CD8+ clones among the top 100.

The receptor was derived from a human donor with alopecia areata. The V call is TRBV27, the J call TRBJ2-3; the D gene could be TRBD1 or TRBD2 (5 bases each). The material sequenced was CD4+ T cells sorted from blood, taken at week 4, from a patient treated with tofacitinib. The CDR3 loop reads CASSIGATQYF. The DNA of the CDR3 is TGTGCCAGCAGTATCGGGGCTACGCAGTATTTT.